The text below deals with one T cell receptor beta chain. Its antigen is not known. These data belong to a study of response to subunit inactivated influenza vaccine. MiXCR, run by TCRdb on the RT-PCR reads, gives a single entry per CDR3 protein. The sample yields 430,000 or so distinct CDR3 sequences, roughly 9.7% seen once. This CDR3 spans 13 amino acids. CDR1 and CDR2 from the germline V gene are SGHAT and FQNNGV. Between the trimmed V and J ends, which lost 5 bases and 2 bases, there was a span of 9 bases. Findings and caveats of the study: T cells newly recruited by each seasonal influenza vaccination are few, the authors suggested.

The TCR comes from a man in his forties or fifties who received an inactivated influenza vaccine. This chain links TRBV11-2 with TRBJ2-5; D tentatively reads TRBD1 or TRBD2 (5 bases each). Sample: PBMCs from blood, taken about 40 days after vaccination. The CDR3 sequence is CASSKGPQETQYF. The CDR3 nucleotides read TGTGCCAGCAGCAAGGGACCACAAGAGACCCAGTACTTC.